This T cell receptor beta chain was documented in a study of response to subunit inactivated influenza vaccine. Of note for this clonotype: Its antigen remains unidentified.

TCRdb re-called the RT-PCR reads with MiXCR, one entry per CDR3 protein. The sample lists 500,000 to 600,000 distinct CDR3 sequences; 11% to 15% were seen once. The V gene's germline CDR1 is MGHRA and CDR2 YSYEKL. V lost 2 bases and J 3 bases, leaving 14 bases between the germline ends. CDR3 length: 15 amino acids. Findings and caveats of the study: Each seasonal influenza vaccination recruits few new T cells, the authors suggested.

This receptor was identified in a man between 45 and 60 years old who received an inactivated influenza vaccine. This specimen consisted of PBMCs from blood, obtained roughly 12 days after vaccination. V gene TRBV4-1 combines with J gene TRBJ2-7; D perhaps matches TRBD1 (5 bases). The DNA for the CDR3 is TGCGCCAGCAGCCAATGGGCAGGGTCGGGCTACGAGCAGTACTTC. It codes for CASSQWAGSGYEQYF.